This note documents a single TCR beta chain sequence. This clonotype was seen many times. What antigen it recognizes has not been identified. Base-call qualities are not available, and no considerably larger clone is one nucleotide away. Stable Graves' hyperthyroidism was defined as the absence of progression to ophthalmopathy over 18 months of follow-up. The hyperthyroidism patients were between 18 and 65 years old and newly diagnosed, with a disease duration of less than 2 months. Patients with uncontrolled infections, other autoimmune diseases, pregnancy or lactation were excluded. Diagnoses were based on clinical symptoms, serum thyroxine and TRAb, thyroid ultrasound and orbital computed tomography. Ficoll-Paque density gradient centrifugation was used to isolate PBMCs from around 10 ml of fresh peripheral blood. Trizol reagent was used to extract total RNA, and RNA quality was then checked on an Agilent 2100 Bioanalyzer.

Amplification of TCR beta CDR3 regions was carried out from RNA transcripts. A first-round RT-PCR of the TCR CDR3 used the HTBI primer set with the Qiagen OneStep RT-PCR kit. Libraries were constructed in a second round of multiplex PCR, after which size selection and purification were carried out. Libraries were sequenced paired-end with 100 bp reads on an Illumina HiSeq2000. The paper's data handling went like this. SOAPnuke was used to process the raw data, removing reads that contained adapters or uncalled bases, had a mean Phred below 15, or lacked an exact match to the constant primer or identifier. COPE v1.2.5 was used to merge the high-quality paired reads, and each unique nucleotide sequence was defined as a clonotype. MiTCR v1.1 was used to align the clonotypes against IMGT TRBV, TRBD and TRBJ reference segments. Only V-J combinations with frequency above 0.0001, covering about 99% of repertoires, were analysed. A TCS score was defined as the ratio between F50 (clonal expansion) and ExV (chaos), using BLOSUM62-based TCRdist between CDR3 peptides within each V-J. Welch's t-statistics and random forest reduced around 550 V-J features to about 13, which were used in a naive Bayes classifier (R e1071). TCRdb ran its own pipeline on the public reads, namely fastp trimming at Q25 and MiXCR clone calling, and kept in-frame beta chains. Each CDR3 protein appears once, grouped with its most common genes and DNA. TCRdb, not the authors, supplied the V and J calls. Present in this sample are a few hundred thousand distinct CDR3 sequences, around 15% of which were seen just once. The top ten constitute 5% to 6.5% of the sample.

This sample is part of a study of T cells in Graves' hyperthyroidism and ophthalmopathy (dated by TCRdb to between 2019 and 2020). A note on the overall study: Peripheral blood samples were taken at initial diagnosis, before any treatment was given. An independent validation cohort of fewer than 20 hyperthyroidism patients and roughly 16 patients who later progressed to ophthalmopathy tested prospective prediction of ophthalmopathy. After sampling, hyperthyroidism patients received methimazole starting at 30 mg daily, and ophthalmopathy patients received high-dose intravenous methylprednisolone. In several Graves' hyperthyroidism patients, the study also compared T-cell repertoires from thyroid tissue with T-cell repertoires from blood. The approximately 98 discovery patients were randomly divided into training and test sets at a 7:3 ratio. To identify TCR V-J signatures that set the groups apart, the researchers used a discovery cohort of 95 to 100 patients, made up of 40 to 45 with Graves' ophthalmopathy and about 60 with stable Graves' hyperthyroidism. The paper reports TCR Vbeta CDR3 sequencing of approximately 130 peripheral blood samples: around 45 ophthalmopathy, roughly 80 hyperthyroidism and 17 progressor patients.

The paper as a whole reports these results and caveats: In validation, the model predicted progression to ophthalmopathy a median of about 6 months before onset, with 65% to 71% sensitivity and just under 75% specificity. A model built on a 13 V-J signature distinguished ophthalmopathy from stable hyperthyroidism, reaching around 88% sensitivity and around 81% specificity in cross-validation and 80%/75% in testing. Sample size was not statistically predetermined, and blinding of investigators to group allocation was not performed. Blood samples also contained most of the expanded thyroid clonotypes (frequency above 0.001), which suggests that blood repertoires may reflect thyroid immune responses.

The V end gives up 2 bases and the J end 3 bases, leaving 3 bases in the junction not matched to a gene. The CDR3 goes from the cysteine to the phenylalanine over 16 residues. Of the read, only the CDR3 DNA is kept; its 48 bases are in frame from base 1. Based on the germline V gene, the CDR1 and CDR2 sequences are SGHAT and FQNNGV. The source material was blood. This receptor was taken from a woman between 18 and 29 years old with Graves' hyperthyroidism. The V gene is TRBV11-2 and the J gene is TRBJ2-1; TRBD2 lines up with 11 middle nucleotides. The nucleotides are TGTGCCAGCAGCTTAACGGGACTAGCGGACTACAATGAGCAGTTCTTC. This sequence encodes CASSLTGLADYNEQFF.